The present entry profiles one TCR beta chain with its context. This clone was seen a few times. What antigen it recognizes has not been identified. One base away there is no much larger clone; base qualities are not given. TCRbeta CDR3 regions were amplified from genomic DNA by means of the immunoSEQ Assay, a bias-controlled multiplex PCR. The study's processing was this. Nucleated cell counts per sample were estimated from amplification of reference gene primers within the assay. To quantify the absolute abundance of each unique TCRbeta CDR3 rearrangement, sequence reads were collapsed and filtered. Productive Simpson clonality was computed per sample as the square root of Simpson's diversity index over productive rearrangements. As stored in TCRdb, this immuneACCESS dataset retains in-frame rearrangements with V and J assigned. A fraction of the clones does not appear; measured against another copy, unresolved V genes explain less than half of the discrepancy, and the remainder lacks a known reason. From that table come the V and J calls and clone size; the DNA was used to work out D and trimming. For this sample the table gives 150,000 or so clones, of which more than 75% were detected only once. 13% to 15% of the sample is taken by the ten largest.

Collaborating institutions collected whole blood in K2EDTA tubes following their own protocols. Collaborator samples were shipped for TCRbeta analysis as frozen whole blood, isolated PBMCs, or DNA extracted from either sample type. The sample belongs to a study of blood T cell repertoires in COVID-19 (TCRdb year 2020). Concerning the study at large: Collaborator samples came from the United States, Italy and Spain and covered acute and convalescent phases of COVID-19. Samples came from the ongoing ImmuneRACE study (first 160 participants) plus 1,254 subjects from 6 global collaborators. The material from the prospective study consisted of cDNA or gDNA derived from T cells, B-cell-depleted T cells, or PBMCs. A de-identified subject ID, COVID-19 status, age in years and sex were almost always included in the sample metadata. HLA class I and class II types, where available, came from metadata supplied by the sample provider rather than from assay-based typing. The repertoires were released in a freely available public database intended as a resource for research on the immune response to SARS-CoV-2. Deeply sampled blood TCRbeta repertoires from subjects exposed to, actively infected with, or recovered from COVID-19 were included in the dataset. Study-wide conclusions, independent of this receptor: The quantity of clinical and demographic metadata differed by source and by participant and was supplied without curation.

The CDR3 measures 16 amino acids from cysteine to phenylalanine. This entry keeps only the CDR3 DNA: 48 bases, framed from base 1. CDR1 and CDR2, per the germline V gene (reference sequence), are SGHNT and YYREEE. V has 4 bases trimmed and J has 5 bases trimmed; junction bases matching no gene number 9. This receptor was identified in a human donor with acute or convalescent COVID-19. The donor label of this sample is uncertain. The sequence links TRBV5-4 to TRBJ1-6; 7 middle bases align to TRBD1. The sequencing input was peripheral blood. The nucleotide sequence is TGTGCCAGCAGCACGGACAGGATAACCAATAATTCACCCCTCCACTTT. Its product reads: CASSTDRITNNSPLHF.